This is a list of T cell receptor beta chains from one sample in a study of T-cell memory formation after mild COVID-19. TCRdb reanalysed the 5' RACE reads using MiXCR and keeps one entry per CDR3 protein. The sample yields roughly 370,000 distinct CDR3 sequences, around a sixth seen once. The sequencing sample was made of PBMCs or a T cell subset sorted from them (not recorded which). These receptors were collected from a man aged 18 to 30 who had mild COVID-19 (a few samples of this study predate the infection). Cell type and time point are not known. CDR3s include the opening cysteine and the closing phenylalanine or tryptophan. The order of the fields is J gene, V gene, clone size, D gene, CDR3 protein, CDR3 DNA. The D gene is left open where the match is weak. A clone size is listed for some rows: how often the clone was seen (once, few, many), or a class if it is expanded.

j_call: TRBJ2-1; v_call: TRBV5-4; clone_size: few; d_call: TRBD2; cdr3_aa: CASSPTSGGSWYNEQFF; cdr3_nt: TGTGCCAGCAGTCCGACTAGCGGGGGAAGTTGGTACAATGAGCAGTTCTTC
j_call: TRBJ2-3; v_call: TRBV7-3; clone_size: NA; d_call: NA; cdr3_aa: CASSLSVGTDTQYF; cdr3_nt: TGTGCCAGCAGCCTCTCAGTGGGCACAGATACGCAGTATTTT
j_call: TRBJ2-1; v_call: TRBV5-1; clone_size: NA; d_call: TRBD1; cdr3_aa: CASSLRTGSSYNEQFF; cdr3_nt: TGCGCCAGCAGCTTAAGGACAGGGAGCTCCTACAATGAGCAGTTCTTC
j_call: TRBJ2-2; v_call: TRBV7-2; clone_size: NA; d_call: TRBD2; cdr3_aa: CASSLVGGGAMNTGELFF; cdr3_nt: TGTGCCAGCAGCTTAGTTGGCGGGGGGGCGATGAACACCGGGGAGCTGTTTTTT
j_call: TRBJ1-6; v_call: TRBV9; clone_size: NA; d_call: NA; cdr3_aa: CASSVTVGNSPLHF; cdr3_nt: TGTGCCAGCAGCGTAACCGTGGGTAATTCACCCCTCCACTTT
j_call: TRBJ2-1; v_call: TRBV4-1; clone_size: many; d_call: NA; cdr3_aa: CASSQEGGTYNEQFF; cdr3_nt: TGCGCCAGCAGCCAAGAAGGGGGGACCTACAATGAGCAGTTCTTC
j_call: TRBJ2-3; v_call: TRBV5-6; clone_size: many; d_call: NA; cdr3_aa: CASSPLADTQYF; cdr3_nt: TGTGCCAGCAGCCCTCTTGCAGATACGCAGTATTTT
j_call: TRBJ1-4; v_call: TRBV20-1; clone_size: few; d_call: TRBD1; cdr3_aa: CSAQISGTQGEKLFF; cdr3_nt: TGCAGTGCGCAAATCTCCGGGACACAGGGGGAAAAACTGTTTTTT
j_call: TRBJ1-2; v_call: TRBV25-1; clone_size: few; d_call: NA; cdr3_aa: CASEGDAWGYTF; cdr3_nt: TGTGCCAGCGAGGGGGACGCCTGGGGCTACACCTTC
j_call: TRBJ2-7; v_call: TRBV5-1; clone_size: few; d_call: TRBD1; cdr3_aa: CASSLGGTGGYEQYF; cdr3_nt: TGCGCCAGCAGCTTGGGCGGGACAGGGGGCTACGAGCAGTACTTC
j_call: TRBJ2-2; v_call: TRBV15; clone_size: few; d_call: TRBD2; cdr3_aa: CATSTREAPDTGELFF; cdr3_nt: TGTGCCACCAGCACCCGGGAGGCGCCCGACACCGGGGAGCTGTTTTTT
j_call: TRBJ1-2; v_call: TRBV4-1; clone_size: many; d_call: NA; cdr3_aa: CASSQDRHYGYTF; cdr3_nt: TGCGCCAGCAGCCAAGATAGGCACTATGGCTACACCTTC
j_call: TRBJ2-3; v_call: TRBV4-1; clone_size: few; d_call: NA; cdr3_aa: CASSPGSRPSMDTQYF; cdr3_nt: TGCGCCAGCAGCCCTGGGTCAAGGCCCTCGATGGATACGCAGTATTTT
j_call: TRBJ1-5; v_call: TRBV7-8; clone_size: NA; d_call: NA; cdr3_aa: CASSWGGVRFNQPQHF; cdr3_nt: TGTGCCAGCAGCTGGGGGGGCGTCAGGTTCAATCAGCCCCAGCATTTT
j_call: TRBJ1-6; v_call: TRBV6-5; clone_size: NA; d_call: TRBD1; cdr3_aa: CASRNRGGGPLTSPLHF; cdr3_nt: TGTGCCAGCAGAAACAGGGGAGGTGGGCCCCTTACTTCACCCCTCCACTTT
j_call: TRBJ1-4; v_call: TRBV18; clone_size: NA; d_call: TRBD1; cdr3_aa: CASSRGQTLAAEKLFF; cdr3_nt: TGTGCCAGCTCACGGGGACAGACCCTCGCTGCAGAAAAACTGTTTTTT
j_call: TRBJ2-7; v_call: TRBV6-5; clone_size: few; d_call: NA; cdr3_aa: CASSYKGTPGGEQYF; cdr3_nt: TGTGCCAGCAGTTACAAAGGGACACCCGGGGGCGAGCAGTACTTC
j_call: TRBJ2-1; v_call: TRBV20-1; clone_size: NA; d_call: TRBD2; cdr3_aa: CSAVLAGGRNEQFF; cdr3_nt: TGCAGTGCTGTTCTAGCGGGGGGCCGTAATGAGCAGTTCTTC
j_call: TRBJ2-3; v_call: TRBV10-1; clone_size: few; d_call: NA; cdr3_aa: CASSEPLMTDTQYF; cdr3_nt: TGCGCCAGCAGTGAGCCTCTGATGACAGATACGCAGTATTTT
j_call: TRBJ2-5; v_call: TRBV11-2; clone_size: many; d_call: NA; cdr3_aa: CASRGFQETQYF; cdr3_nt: TGTGCCAGCCGAGGCTTTCAAGAGACCCAGTACTTC
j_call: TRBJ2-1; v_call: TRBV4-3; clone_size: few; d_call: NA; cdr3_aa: CASSQVVRVRNEQFF; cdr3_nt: TGCGCCAGCAGCCAAGTCGTCCGGGTAAGGAATGAGCAGTTCTTC
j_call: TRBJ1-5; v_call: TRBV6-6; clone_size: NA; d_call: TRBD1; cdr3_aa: CASSRTGGGEQPQHF; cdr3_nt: TGTGCCAGCAGCCGCACAGGGGGCGGTGAACAGCCCCAGCATTTT
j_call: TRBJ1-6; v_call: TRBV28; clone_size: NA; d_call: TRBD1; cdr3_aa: CASSLYMVGQGRSPLHF; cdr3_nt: TGTGCCAGCAGTTTATATATGGTCGGACAGGGAAGATCACCCCTCCACTTT
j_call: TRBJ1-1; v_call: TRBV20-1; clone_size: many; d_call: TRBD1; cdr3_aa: CSAAGTGGGEAFF; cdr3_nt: TGCAGTGCTGCCGGGACAGGGGGCGGTGAAGCTTTCTTT
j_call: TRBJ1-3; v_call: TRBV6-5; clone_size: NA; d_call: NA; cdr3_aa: CASSPFGSGNTIYF; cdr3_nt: TGTGCCAGCAGCCCATTCGGCAGTGGAAACACCATATATTTT
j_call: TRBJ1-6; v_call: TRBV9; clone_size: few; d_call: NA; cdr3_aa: CASSTDGGRASPLHF; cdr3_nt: TGTGCCAGCAGCACGGATGGGGGCAGGGCCTCACCCCTCCACTTT
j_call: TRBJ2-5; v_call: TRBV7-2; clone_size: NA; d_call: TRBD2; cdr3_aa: CASSLTSGGPGKTQYF; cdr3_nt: TGTGCCAGCAGCCTGACTAGCGGGGGGCCGGGAAAGACCCAGTACTTC
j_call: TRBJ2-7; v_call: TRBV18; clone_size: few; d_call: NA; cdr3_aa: CASSPTRTTYEQYF; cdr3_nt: TGTGCCAGCTCACCCACTCGTACAACCTACGAGCAGTACTTC
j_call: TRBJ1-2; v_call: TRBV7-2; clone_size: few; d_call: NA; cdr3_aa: CASSLELRTPGGYTF; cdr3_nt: TGTGCCAGCAGCTTAGAGCTCCGGACACCCGGGGGCTACACCTTC
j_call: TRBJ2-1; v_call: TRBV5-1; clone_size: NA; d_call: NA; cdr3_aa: CASSPGTQGNEQFF; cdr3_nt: TGCGCCAGCAGCCCCGGGACCCAGGGGAATGAGCAGTTCTTC
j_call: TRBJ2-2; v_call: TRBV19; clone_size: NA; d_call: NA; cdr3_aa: CASSIQGTGELFF; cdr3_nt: TGTGCCAGCAGCATTCAGGGCACCGGGGAGCTGTTTTTT
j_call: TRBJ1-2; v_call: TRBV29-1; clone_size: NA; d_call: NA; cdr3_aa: CSVERMNGYTF; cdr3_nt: TGCAGCGTTGAAAGGATGAATGGCTACACCTTC
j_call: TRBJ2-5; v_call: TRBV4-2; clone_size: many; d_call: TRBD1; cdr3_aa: CASSQDTGQAETQYF; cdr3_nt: TGTGCCAGCAGCCAGGACACGGGACAGGCGGAGACCCAGTACTTC
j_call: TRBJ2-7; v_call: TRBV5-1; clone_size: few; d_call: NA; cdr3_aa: CASSSGAGLYEQYF; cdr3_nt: TGCGCCAGCAGCTCTGGGGCAGGTCTCTACGAGCAGTACTTC
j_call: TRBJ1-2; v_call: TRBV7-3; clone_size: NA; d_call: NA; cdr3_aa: CASSLTSRGDGYTF; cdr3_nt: TGTGCCAGCAGCTTAACGTCGAGGGGGGATGGCTACACCTTC
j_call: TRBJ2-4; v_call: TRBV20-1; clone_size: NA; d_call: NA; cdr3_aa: CSARVGIAKNIQYF; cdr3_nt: TGCAGTGCTAGAGTTGGTATAGCCAAAAACATTCAGTACTTC
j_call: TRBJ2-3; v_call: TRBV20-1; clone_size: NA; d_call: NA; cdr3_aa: CSARAAGGTDTQYF; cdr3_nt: TGCAGTGCTAGAGCGGCCGGGGGCACAGATACGCAGTATTTT
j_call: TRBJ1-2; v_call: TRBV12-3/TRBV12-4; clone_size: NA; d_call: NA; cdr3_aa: CASSPGGDNTF; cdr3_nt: TGTGCCAGCAGCCCGGGGGGTGACAACACCTTC
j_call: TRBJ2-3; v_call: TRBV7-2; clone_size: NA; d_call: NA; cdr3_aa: CASSAKGADTQYF; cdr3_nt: TGTGCCAGCAGCGCGAAGGGCGCAGATACGCAGTATTTT
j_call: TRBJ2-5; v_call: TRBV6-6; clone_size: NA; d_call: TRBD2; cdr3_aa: CASSSRAGLYF; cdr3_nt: TGTGCCAGCAGTTCTCGAGCGGGGCTGTACTTC
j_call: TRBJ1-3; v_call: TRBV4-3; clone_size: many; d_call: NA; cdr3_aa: CASSPELRAGNTIYF; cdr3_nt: TGCGCCAGCAGCCCCGAGCTTCGAGCCGGAAACACCATATATTTT
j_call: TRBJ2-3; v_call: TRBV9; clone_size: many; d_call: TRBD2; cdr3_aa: CASTPGGAITDTQYF; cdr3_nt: TGTGCCAGCACCCCGGGGGGGGCAATCACAGATACGCAGTATTTT
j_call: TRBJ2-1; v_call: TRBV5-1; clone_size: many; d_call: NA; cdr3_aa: CASSLGGFSYNEQFF; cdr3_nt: TGCGCCAGCAGCTTGGGGGGTTTCTCCTACAATGAGCAGTTCTTC
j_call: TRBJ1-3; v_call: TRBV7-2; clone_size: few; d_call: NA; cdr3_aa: CASSPVGVAGNTIYF; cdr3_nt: TGTGCCAGCAGCCCGGTCGGGGTCGCTGGAAACACCATATATTTT
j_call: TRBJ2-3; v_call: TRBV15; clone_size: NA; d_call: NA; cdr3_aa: CATSSPRVRDTQYF; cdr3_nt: TGTGCCACCAGCTCCCCGAGGGTCCGAGATACGCAGTATTTT